These T cell receptor beta chains were read from a single sample in a study of CD8 T cells in ankylosing spondylitis. TCRdb re-called the 5' RACE reads with MiXCR, one entry per CDR3 protein. The table lists some 290,000 distinct CDR3 sequences, 15% to 25% of them singletons, with roughly 8% in the top ten. The specimen was blood, either unsorted or a sorted T cell fraction (not recorded which). These TCRs come from a male donor with ankylosing spondylitis or in good health (not recorded which). CDR3s include the opening cysteine and the closing phenylalanine or tryptophan. D genes are given only for firm matches. Rows give clone size only sometimes, using once, few, many, or a class for an expanded clone.

J | size | D | V | CDR3 | DNA
TRBJ2-1 | few | TRBD2 | TRBV24-1 | CATSDSGLAGVDEQFF | TGTGCCACCAGTGATTCCGGACTAGCGGGCGTGGATGAGCAGTTCTTC
TRBJ2-1 | few | NA | TRBV7-8 | CASSSYSGWGMFF | TGTGCCAGCAGCTCGTACTCAGGGTGGGGGATGTTCTTC
TRBJ1-3 | few | NA | TRBV29-1 | CSVRRGGNTIYF | TGCAGCGTTCGTAGGGGTGGAAACACCATATATTTT
TRBJ2-1 | few | TRBD2 | TRBV15 | CATSRVGGLEDNEQFF | TGTGCCACCAGCAGAGTAGGGGGACTAGAAGACAATGAGCAGTTCTTC
TRBJ2-3 | few | NA | TRBV29-1 | CSVQSGSTDTQYF | TGCAGCGTTCAGTCCGGAAGCACAGATACGCAGTATTTT
TRBJ1-6 | NA | NA | TRBV5-1 | CASSFTGGPYNSPLHF | TGCGCCAGCAGCTTCACGGGGGGCCCCTATAATTCACCCCTCCACTTT
TRBJ2-2 | NA | NA | TRBV5-4 | CASSSGLWIGQTPNTGELFF | TGTGCCAGCAGCTCTGGGTTGTGGATCGGACAGACGCCGAACACCGGGGAGCTGTTTTTT
TRBJ2-3 | NA | TRBD1 | TRBV10-3 | CAISLTGQGHLNTDTQYF | TGTGCCATCAGTTTAACGGGACAGGGTCACCTCAACACAGATACGCAGTATTTT
TRBJ2-2 | NA | NA | TRBV28 | CASSLPGRTNTGELFF | TGTGCCAGCAGTTTACCGGGACGGACGAACACCGGGGAGCTGTTTTTT
TRBJ1-1 | few | NA | TRBV3-1 | CASSPGWTRSQNTEAFF | TGTGCCAGCAGCCCAGGCTGGACAAGGTCCCAGAACACTGAAGCTTTCTTT
TRBJ1-4 | NA | NA | TRBV20-1 | CSARNRQTEKLFF | TGCAGTGCTAGGAACCGACAAACGGAAAAACTGTTTTTT
TRBJ2-3 | NA | NA | TRBV20-1 | CSARVGSDTQYF | TGCAGTGCTAGGGTCGGTTCAGATACGCAGTATTTT
TRBJ1-2 | NA | NA | TRBV25-1 | CASSNVGGYGYTF | TGTGCCAGCAGTAACGTGGGGGGCTATGGCTACACCTTC
TRBJ2-3 | few | NA | TRBV28 | CASRGEFTDTQYF | TGTGCCAGCCGAGGGGAGTTCACAGATACGCAGTATTTT
TRBJ2-1 | few | TRBD1 | TRBV12-3/TRBV12-4 | CASSLRGPEQFF | TGTGCCAGCAGTTTAAGGGGGCCGGAGCAGTTCTTC
TRBJ2-2 | NA | NA | TRBV9 | CASSVTTNTGELFF | TGTGCCAGCAGCGTAACCACGAACACCGGGGAGCTGTTTTTT
TRBJ1-1 | few | NA | TRBV20-1 | CSAAPDRTSEAFF | TGCAGTGCTGCCCCCGACAGGACCTCTGAAGCTTTCTTT
TRBJ2-1 | NA | NA | TRBV6-4 | CASSPRSLWWRSSYNEQFF | TGTGCCAGCAGTCCTCGATCCCTTTGGTGGCGCAGCTCCTACAATGAGCAGTTCTTC
TRBJ2-3 | many | TRBD2 | TRBV5-1 | CASSPMTSGGDADTQYF | TGCGCCAGCAGCCCCATGACTAGCGGGGGGGACGCAGATACGCAGTATTTT
TRBJ2-1 | few | TRBD2 | TRBV5-1 | CASSLEWAGGPNEQFF | TGCGCCAGCAGCTTGGAATGGGCGGGAGGGCCCAATGAGCAGTTCTTC
TRBJ2-1 | few | NA | TRBV27 | CASQDFYNEQFF | TGTGCCAGTCAGGATTTCTACAATGAGCAGTTCTTC
TRBJ2-5 | few | NA | TRBV10-3 | CAISDYPQETQYF | TGTGCCATCAGTGACTACCCCCAAGAGACCCAGTACTTC
TRBJ1-4 | few | NA | TRBV4-2 | CASSSRPLYTVDEKLFF | TGTGCCAGCAGCTCGCGCCCCCTATATACGGTTGATGAAAAACTGTTTTTT
TRBJ2-1 | few | NA | TRBV27 | CASTGSSGAGSYNEQFF | TGTGCCAGCACCGGTAGTTCGGGAGCAGGTTCCTACAATGAGCAGTTCTTC
TRBJ2-5 | NA | NA | TRBV7-6 | CASSLLDSNQETQYF | TGTGCCAGCAGCCTACTGGACAGTAATCAAGAGACCCAGTACTTC
TRBJ1-2 | NA | TRBD1 | TRBV25-1 | CASSESPRGRFDYGYTF | TGTGCCAGCAGTGAGAGCCCCAGGGGGCGTTTCGACTATGGCTACACCTTC
TRBJ2-1 | NA | NA | TRBV5-1 | CASSLEAATYNEQFF | TGCGCCAGCAGCTTGGAAGCGGCAACCTACAATGAGCAGTTCTTC
TRBJ2-2 | NA | TRBD2 | TRBV6-1 | CASRREGNTGELFF | TGTGCCAGCCGGCGGGAGGGGAACACCGGGGAGCTGTTTTTT
TRBJ2-1 | many | NA | TRBV6-5 | CASSYANYNEQFF | TGTGCCAGCAGTTACGCCAACTACAATGAGCAGTTCTTC
TRBJ2-1 | NA | NA | TRBV20-1 | CSARDQWTANSYNEQFF | TGCAGTGCTAGAGATCAATGGACAGCCAACTCCTACAATGAGCAGTTCTTC
TRBJ2-1 | NA | TRBD1 | TRBV29-1 | CSVGTGTGSTIVRNEQFF | TGCAGCGTGGGTACCGGGACAGGGTCAACTATAGTGCGGAATGAGCAGTTCTTC
TRBJ1-4 | NA | NA | TRBV20-1 | CSALPGGGFEKLFF | TGCAGTGCTCTTCCGGGTGGGGGGTTCGAAAAACTGTTTTTT
TRBJ1-6 | many | NA | TRBV12-3/TRBV12-4 | CASRGGSRSPLHF | TGTGCCAGCAGAGGGGGGAGTAGGTCACCCCTCCACTTT
TRBJ2-4 | NA | TRBD1 | TRBV7-2 | CASSLKAGGGKNIQYF | TGTGCCAGCAGCTTAAAAGCAGGGGGCGGCAAAAACATTCAGTACTTC
TRBJ2-2 | NA | NA | TRBV7-3 | CASSPVPSTGELFF | TGTGCCAGCAGCCCGGTGCCCTCCACCGGGGAGCTGTTTTTT
TRBJ2-5 | few | TRBD1 | TRBV6-2/TRBV6-3 | CASSPNRGLVQETQYF | TGTGCCAGCAGTCCCAACAGGGGGCTCGTTCAAGAGACCCAGTACTTC
TRBJ2-3 | few | NA | TRBV29-1 | CSVPDYTDTQYF | TGCAGCGTCCCGGACTACACAGATACGCAGTATTTT
TRBJ2-2 | NA | TRBD2 | TRBV2 | CASKREGPPFF | TGTGCCAGCAAGAGGGAGGGGCCCCCGTTTTTT
TRBJ1-5 | few | TRBD1 | TRBV25-1 | CASSETGYNQPQHF | TGTGCCAGCAGTGAGACAGGGTACAATCAGCCCCAGCATTTT
TRBJ1-1 | few | NA | TRBV4-2 | CASSQEWVNTEAFF | TGTGCCAGCAGCCAAGAGTGGGTGAACACTGAAGCTTTCTTT
TRBJ2-2 | many | TRBD2 | TRBV7-8 | CASSLQLAGTGELFF | TGTGCCAGCAGCTTACAACTAGCGGGAACCGGGGAGCTGTTTTTT
TRBJ1-1 | few | NA | TRBV12-3/TRBV12-4 | CASSLPGSRGPEAFF | TGTGCCAGCAGTCTCCCCGGTTCCAGGGGCCCTGAAGCTTTCTTT
TRBJ2-1 | few | TRBD1 | TRBV20-1 | CRPDRDRVNEQFF | TGCAGGCCCGACCGGGACAGGGTCAATGAGCAGTTCTTC
TRBJ2-5 | NA | NA | TRBV11-2 | CASSLDRDFQETQYF | TGTGCCAGCAGCTTAGATAGGGACTTCCAAGAGACCCAGTACTTC
TRBJ2-2 | NA | NA | TRBV28 | CASSLGSPYLRGGELFF | TGTGCCAGCAGTTTGGGTAGTCCCTACCTTCGGGGCGGGGAGCTGTTTTTT
TRBJ2-1 | NA | TRBD2 | TRBV12-3/TRBV12-4 | CASSGLAGRYNEQFF | TGTGCCAGCAGTGGACTAGCGGGGAGATACAATGAGCAGTTCTTC
TRBJ2-2 | few | NA | TRBV4-1 | CASSQVTSDTGELFF | TGCGCCAGCAGCCAAGTGACTAGTGACACCGGGGAGCTGTTTTTT
TRBJ2-3 | NA | TRBD2 | TRBV5-1 | CASSVPTSGSTDTQYF | TGCGCCAGCAGCGTACCGACTAGCGGGAGCACAGATACGCAGTATTTT
TRBJ2-2 | NA | TRBD1 | TRBV15 | CATSRRPGQGKTGELFF | TGTGCCACCAGCAGGCGACCGGGACAGGGAAAGACCGGGGAGCTGTTTTTT
TRBJ2-1 | few | NA | TRBV20-1 | CSSGRWGGIGNEQFF | TGCAGTTCAGGGCGATGGGGCGGGATTGGCAATGAGCAGTTCTTC
TRBJ2-3 | NA | TRBD2 | TRBV2 | CASRDPGTRPTQGGDTQYF | TGTGCCAGCAGGGATCCGGGGACTAGACCTACCCAAGGGGGAGATACGCAGTATTTT
TRBJ1-4 | few | TRBD1 | TRBV29-1 | CSVFGGGQREKLFF | TGCAGCGTCTTCGGCGGGGGACAGCGAGAAAAACTGTTTTTT
TRBJ2-3 | NA | TRBD2 | TRBV12-3/TRBV12-4 | CASRSSGWGADTQYF | TGTGCCAGCAGATCTAGCGGGTGGGGCGCCGATACGCAGTATTTT
TRBJ1-5 | NA | NA | TRBV20-1 | CSARVGTRPGQPQHF | TGCAGTGCTAGAGTGGGCACTAGACCAGGTCAGCCCCAGCATTTT
TRBJ1-6 | few | NA | TRBV12-3/TRBV12-4 | CASIPGGSYNSPLHF | TGTGCCAGCATCCCGGGAGGCTCCTATAATTCACCCCTCCACTTT